One and the same sample provided the 2 T cell receptor beta chains below, sequenced in a study of tumor T cells in aggressive B-cell lymphoma. Repertoires were generated with immunoSEQ multiplex PCR, while TCRdb's copy carries only in-frame clones and drops some. The table shows thousands of clones, with about 90% occurring only once. What was sequenced was tumor tissue. The receptors shown here come from an adult with diffuse large B cell lymphoma.

The J gene is TRBJ2-6, the V gene TRBV4-3, with D tentatively TRBD1 (6 bases). Trimming removed 0 bases at V and 0 bases at J, with 15 bases between. The V gene's germline CDR1 is LGHNA and CDR2 YSLEER. The CDR3 sequence is 19 residues long. This CDR3 is CASSQDSDSVFSGANVLTF. The CDR3 nucleotides read TGCGCCAGCAGCCAAGATTCGGACAGCGTATTCTCTGGGGCCAACGTCCTGACTTTC.

The V call is TRBV10-1, the J call TRBJ2-1, with a tentative D call TRBD1 (6 bases). The CDR3 is 13 amino acids. The germline V and J ends were trimmed by 6 bases and 6 bases, with 12 bases remaining between them. CDR1 WNHNN and CDR2 SYGVQD come from the germline V gene (reference sequence). CDR3 nucleotide sequence: TGCGCCAGCAGCACAGGGATCCGCAATGAGCAGTTCTTC. It translates to CASSTGIRNEQFF.